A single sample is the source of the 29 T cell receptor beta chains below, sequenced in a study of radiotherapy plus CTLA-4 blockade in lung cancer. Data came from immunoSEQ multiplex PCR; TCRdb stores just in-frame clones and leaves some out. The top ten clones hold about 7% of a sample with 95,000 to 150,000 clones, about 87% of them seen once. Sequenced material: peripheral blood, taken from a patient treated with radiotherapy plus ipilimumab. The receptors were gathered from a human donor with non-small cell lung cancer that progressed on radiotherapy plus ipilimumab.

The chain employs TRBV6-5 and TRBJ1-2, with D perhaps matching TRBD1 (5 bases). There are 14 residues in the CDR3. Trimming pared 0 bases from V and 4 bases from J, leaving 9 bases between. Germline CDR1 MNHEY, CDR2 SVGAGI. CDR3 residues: CASSYSQGGYGYTF. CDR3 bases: TGTGCCAGCAGTTACTCGCAGGGCGGCTATGGCTACACCTTC.

The CDR3 loop reads CATSSTGNHEQYF. CDR3 coding DNA: TGTGCCACCAGCAGCACAGGGAACCACGAGCAGTACTTC. The chain employs TRBV15 and TRBJ2-7, with D perhaps TRBD1 (6 bases). Germline loops: CDR1 LNHNV, CDR2 YYDKDF (reference sequence). The CDR3 is made up of 13 amino acids. Trimming left V 3 bases short and J 5 bases short, with 11 bases between.

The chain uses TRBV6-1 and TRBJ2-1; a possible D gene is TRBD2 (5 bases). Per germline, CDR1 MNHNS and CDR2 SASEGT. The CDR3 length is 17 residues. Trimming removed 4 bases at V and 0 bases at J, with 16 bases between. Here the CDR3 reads CASSVLPLRVSYNEQFF. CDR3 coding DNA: TGTGCCAGCAGTGTGCTCCCTCTGAGGGTCTCCTACAATGAGCAGTTCTTC.

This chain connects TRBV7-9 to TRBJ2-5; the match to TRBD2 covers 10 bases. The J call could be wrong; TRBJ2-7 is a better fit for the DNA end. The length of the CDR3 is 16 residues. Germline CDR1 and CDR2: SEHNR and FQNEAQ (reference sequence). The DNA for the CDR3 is TGTGCCAGCAGCCCTACGACCCTAGCGGGAGCTAGCGAGCAGTACTTC. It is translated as CASSPTTLAGASEQYF.

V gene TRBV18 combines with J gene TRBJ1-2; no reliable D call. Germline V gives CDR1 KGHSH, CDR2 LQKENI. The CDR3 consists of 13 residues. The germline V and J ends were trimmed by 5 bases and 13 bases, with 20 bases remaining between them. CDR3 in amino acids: CASSVNTYSEGTF. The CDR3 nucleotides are TGTGCCAGCTCAGTCAACACTTATTCAGAGGGCACCTTC. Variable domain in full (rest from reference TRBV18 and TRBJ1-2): NAGVMQNPRHLVRRRGQEARLRCSPMKGHSHVYWYRQLPEEGLKFMVYLQKENIIDESGMPKERFSAEFPKEGPSILRIQQVVRGDSAAYFCASSVNTYSEGTFGSGTRLTVV.

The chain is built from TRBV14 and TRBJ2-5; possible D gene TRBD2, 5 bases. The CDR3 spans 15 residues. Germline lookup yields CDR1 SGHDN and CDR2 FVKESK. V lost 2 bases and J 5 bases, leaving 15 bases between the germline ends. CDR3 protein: CASSQTAASRETQYF. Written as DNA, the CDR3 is TGTGCCAGCAGCCAAACAGCGGCGAGTCGGGAGACCCAGTACTTC.

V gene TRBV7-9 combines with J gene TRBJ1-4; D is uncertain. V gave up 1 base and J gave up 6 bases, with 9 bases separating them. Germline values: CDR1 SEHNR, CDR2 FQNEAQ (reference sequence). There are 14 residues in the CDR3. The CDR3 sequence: CASSLGSGDEKLFF. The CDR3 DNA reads TGTGCCAGCAGCTTAGGGAGTGGGGATGAAAAACTGTTTTTT.

CDR3: CASSSGAYNEQFF. CDR3 sequence (DNA): TGTGCCAGCAGTTCTGGGGCCTACAATGAGCAGTTCTTC. V gene TRBV6-5 combines with J gene TRBJ2-1; the D is unclear. The ends were cut back, 4 bases at V and 2 bases at J, with 6 bases in the middle. The CDR3 is 13 amino acids. Per germline, CDR1 MNHEY and CDR2 SVGAGI.

The CDR3 DNA reads as TGTGCCAGCTCACTAGACAGTGGAAACACCATATATTTT. Its protein product is CASSLDSGNTIYF. The chain has TRBV18 and TRBJ1-3; TRBD1 is a possible D gene (5 bases). Per the germline V gene, CDR1 is KGHSH and CDR2 is LQKENI. The CDR3 is made up of 13 amino acids. V gave up 4 bases and J gave up 3 bases, with 7 bases separating them. Based on the CDR3 plus reference TRBV18 and TRBJ1-3, the full variable domain is NAGVMQNPRHLVRRRGQEARLRCSPMKGHSHVYWYRQLPEEGLKFMVYLQKENIIDESGMPKERFSAEFPKEGPSILRIQQVVRGDSAAYFCASSLDSGNTIYFGEGSWLTVV.

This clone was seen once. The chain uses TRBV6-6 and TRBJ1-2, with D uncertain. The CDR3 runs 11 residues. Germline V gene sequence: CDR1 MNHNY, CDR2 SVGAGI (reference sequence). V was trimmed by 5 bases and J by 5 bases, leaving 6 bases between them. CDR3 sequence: CASSPVYGYTF. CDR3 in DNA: TGTGCCAGCAGTCCTGTATATGGCTACACCTTC.

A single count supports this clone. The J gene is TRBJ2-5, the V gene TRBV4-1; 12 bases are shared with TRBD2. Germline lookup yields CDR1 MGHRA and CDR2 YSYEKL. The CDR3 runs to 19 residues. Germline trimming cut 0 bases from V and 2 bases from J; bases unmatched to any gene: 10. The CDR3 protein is CASSQEASSGRASQETQYF. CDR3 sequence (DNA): TGCGCCAGCAGCCAAGAGGCTTCTAGCGGGAGGGCCTCTCAAGAGACCCAGTACTTC.

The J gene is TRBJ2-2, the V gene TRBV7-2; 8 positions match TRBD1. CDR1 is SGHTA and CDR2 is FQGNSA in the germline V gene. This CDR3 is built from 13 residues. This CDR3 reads CALGTGNTGELFF. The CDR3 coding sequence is TGTGCTTTGGGGACAGGGAACACCGGGGAGCTGTTTTTT.

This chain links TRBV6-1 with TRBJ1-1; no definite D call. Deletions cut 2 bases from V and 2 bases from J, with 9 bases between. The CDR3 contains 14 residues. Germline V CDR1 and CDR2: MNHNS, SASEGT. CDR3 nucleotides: TGTGCCAGCAGTGAACAGGTGACCAACACTGAAGCTTTCTTT. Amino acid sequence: CASSEQVTNTEAFF.

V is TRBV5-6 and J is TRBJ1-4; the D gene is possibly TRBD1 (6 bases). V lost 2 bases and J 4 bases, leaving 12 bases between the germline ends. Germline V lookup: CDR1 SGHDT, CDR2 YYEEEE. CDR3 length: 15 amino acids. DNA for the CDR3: TGTGCCAGCAGCTTTATTAGGGGACATAATGAAAAACTGTTTTTT. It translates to CASSFIRGHNEKLFF. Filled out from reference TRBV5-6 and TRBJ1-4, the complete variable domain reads DAGVTQSPTHLIKTRGQQVTLRCSPKSGHDTVSWYQQALGQGPQFIFQYYEEEERQRGNFPDRFSGHQFPNYSSELNVNALLLGDSALYLCASSFIRGHNEKLFFGSGTQLSVL.

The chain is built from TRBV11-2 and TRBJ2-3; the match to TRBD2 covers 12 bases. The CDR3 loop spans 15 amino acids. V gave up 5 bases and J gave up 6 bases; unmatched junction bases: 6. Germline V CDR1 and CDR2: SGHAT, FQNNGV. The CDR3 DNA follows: TGTGCCAGCAGCCTAGCGGGAGGGCCATTGGATACGCAGTATTTT. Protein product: CASSLAGGPLDTQYF.

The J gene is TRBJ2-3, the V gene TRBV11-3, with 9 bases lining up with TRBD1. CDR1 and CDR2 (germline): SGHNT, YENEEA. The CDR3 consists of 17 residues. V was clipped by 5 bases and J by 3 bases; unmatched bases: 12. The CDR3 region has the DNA TGTGCCAGCAGCGGACGTCCAAGGGGACAGGGTACAGATACGCAGTATTTT. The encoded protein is CASSGRPRGQGTDTQYF. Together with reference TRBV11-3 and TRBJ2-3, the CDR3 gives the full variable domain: EAGVVQSPRYKIIEKKQPVAFWCNPISGHNTLYWYLQNLGQGPELLIRYENEEAVDDSQLPKDRFSAERLKGVDSTLKIQPAELGDSAVYLCASSGRPRGQGTDTQYFGPGTRLTVL.

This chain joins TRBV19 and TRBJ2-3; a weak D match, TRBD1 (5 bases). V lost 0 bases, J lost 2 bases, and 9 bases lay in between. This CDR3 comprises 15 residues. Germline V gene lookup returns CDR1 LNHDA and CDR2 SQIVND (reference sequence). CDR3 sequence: CASSIDRQTTDTQYF. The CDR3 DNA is TGTGCCAGTAGTATAGATCGACAGACCACAGATACGCAGTATTTT.

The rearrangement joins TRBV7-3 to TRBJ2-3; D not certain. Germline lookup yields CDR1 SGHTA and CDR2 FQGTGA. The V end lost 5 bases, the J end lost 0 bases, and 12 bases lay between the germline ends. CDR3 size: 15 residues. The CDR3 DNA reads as TGTGCCAGCAGCCTCCAAGGGCCTAGCACAGATACGCAGTATTTT. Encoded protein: CASSLQGPSTDTQYF. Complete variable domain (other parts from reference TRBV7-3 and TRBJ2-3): GAGVSQTPSNKVTEKGKYVELRCDPISGHTALYWYRQSLGQGPEFLIYFQGTGAADDSGLPNDRFFAVRPEGSVSTLKIQRTERGDSAVYLCASSLQGPSTDTQYFGPGTRLTVL.

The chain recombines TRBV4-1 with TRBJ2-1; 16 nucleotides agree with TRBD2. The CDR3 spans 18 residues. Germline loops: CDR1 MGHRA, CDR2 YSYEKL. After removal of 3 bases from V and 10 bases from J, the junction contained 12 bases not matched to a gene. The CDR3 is CASSQLGLAGGSLGEQFF. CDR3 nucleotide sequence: TGCGCCAGCAGCCAGTTGGGACTAGCGGGAGGGAGTCTGGGGGAGCAGTTCTTC.

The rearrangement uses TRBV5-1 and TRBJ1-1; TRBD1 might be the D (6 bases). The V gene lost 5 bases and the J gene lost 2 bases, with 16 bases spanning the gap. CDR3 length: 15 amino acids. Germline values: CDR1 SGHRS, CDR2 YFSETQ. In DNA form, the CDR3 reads TGCGCCAGCAGGTACGTGGGGGGCTCCAACACTGAAGCTTTCTTT. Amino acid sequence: CASRYVGGSNTEAFF.

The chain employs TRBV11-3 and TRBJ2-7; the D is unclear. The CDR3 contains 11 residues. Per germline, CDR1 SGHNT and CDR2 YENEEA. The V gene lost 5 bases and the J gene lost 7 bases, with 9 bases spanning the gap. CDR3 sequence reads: CASSHSREQYF. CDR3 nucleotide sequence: TGTGCCAGCAGCCACTCCAGGGAGCAGTACTTC.

The CDR3 nucleotides read TGTGCCAGCTCACCGCGGGACAGGGGGTTCGGTGAGCAGTACTTC. This sequence encodes CASSPRDRGFGEQYF. The genes are TRBV18 and TRBJ2-7; 11 nucleotides line up with TRBD1. CDR1 and CDR2 (germline): KGHSH, LQKENI. The V gene end was trimmed by 3 bases and the J gene end by 7 bases; junction bases not matched to a gene: 8. This CDR3 is 15 amino acids long.

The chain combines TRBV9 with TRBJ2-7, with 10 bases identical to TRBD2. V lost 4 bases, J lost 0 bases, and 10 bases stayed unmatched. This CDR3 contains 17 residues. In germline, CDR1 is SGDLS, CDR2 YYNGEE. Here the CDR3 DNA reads TGTGCCAGCAGCCCACCCGAAGGGACTAGCGACTCCTACGAGCAGTACTTC. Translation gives CASSPPEGTSDSYEQYF.

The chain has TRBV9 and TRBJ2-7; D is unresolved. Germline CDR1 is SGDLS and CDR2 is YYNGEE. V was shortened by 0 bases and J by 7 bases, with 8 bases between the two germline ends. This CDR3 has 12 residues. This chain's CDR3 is CASSVAPGEQYF. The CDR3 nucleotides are TGTGCCAGCAGCGTAGCCCCTGGGGAGCAGTACTTC.

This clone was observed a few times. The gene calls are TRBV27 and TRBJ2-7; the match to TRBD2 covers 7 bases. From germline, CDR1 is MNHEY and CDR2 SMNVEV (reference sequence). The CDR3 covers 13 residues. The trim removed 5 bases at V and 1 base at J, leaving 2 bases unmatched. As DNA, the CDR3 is TGTGCCAGCAGTCCGGGACTATCCTACGAGCAGTACTTC. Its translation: CASSPGLSYEQYF.

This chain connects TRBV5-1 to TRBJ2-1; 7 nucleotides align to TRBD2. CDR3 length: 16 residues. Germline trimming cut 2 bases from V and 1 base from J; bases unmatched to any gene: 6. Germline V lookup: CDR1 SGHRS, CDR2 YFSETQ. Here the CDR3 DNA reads TGCGCCAGCAGCTTTGGCGCGGGAGTGTCCTACAATGAGCAGTTCTTC. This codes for CASSFGAGVSYNEQFF.

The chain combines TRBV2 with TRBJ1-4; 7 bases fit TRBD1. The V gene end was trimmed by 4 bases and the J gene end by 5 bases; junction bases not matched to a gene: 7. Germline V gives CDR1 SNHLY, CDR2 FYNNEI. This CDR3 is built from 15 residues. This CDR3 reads CASSATGVQNEKLFF. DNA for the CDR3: TGTGCCAGCAGTGCCACAGGGGTACAGAATGAAAAACTGTTTTTT.

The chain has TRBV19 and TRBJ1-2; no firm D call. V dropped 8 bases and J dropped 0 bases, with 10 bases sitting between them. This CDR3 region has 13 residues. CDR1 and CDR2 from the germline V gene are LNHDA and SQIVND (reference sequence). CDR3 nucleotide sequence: TGTGCCAGTTCCGCGACGGCTAACTATGGCTACACCTTC. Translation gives CASSATANYGYTF.

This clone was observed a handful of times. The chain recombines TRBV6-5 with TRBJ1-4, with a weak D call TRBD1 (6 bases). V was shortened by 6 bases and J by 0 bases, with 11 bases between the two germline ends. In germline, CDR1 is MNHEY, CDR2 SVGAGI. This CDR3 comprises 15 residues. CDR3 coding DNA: TGTGCCAGCAGCAACAGGGACGCAACTAATGAAAAACTGTTTTTT. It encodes CASSNRDATNEKLFF.